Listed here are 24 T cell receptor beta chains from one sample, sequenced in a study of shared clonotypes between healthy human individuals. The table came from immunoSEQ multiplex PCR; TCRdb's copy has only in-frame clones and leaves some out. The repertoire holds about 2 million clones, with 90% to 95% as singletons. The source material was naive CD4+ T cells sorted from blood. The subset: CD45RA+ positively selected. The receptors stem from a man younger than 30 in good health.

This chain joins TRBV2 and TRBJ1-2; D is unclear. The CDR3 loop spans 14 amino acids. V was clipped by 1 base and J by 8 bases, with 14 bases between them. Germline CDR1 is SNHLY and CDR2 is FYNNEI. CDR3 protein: CASSEDGGAFGYTF. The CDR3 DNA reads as TGTGCCAGCAGTGAAGATGGAGGAGCCTTCGGCTACACCTTC.

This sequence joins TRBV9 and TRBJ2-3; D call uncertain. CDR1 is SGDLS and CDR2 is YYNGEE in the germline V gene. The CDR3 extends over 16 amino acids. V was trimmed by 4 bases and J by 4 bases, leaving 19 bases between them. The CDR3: CASSSSSISRADTQYF. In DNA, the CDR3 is TGTGCCAGCAGCTCAAGTAGCATCTCCCGGGCAGATACGCAGTATTTT.

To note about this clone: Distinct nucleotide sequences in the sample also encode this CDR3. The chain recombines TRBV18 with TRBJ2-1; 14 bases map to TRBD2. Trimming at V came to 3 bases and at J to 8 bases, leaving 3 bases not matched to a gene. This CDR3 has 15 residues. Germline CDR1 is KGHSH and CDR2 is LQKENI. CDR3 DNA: TGTGCCAGCTCACCCGGGACTAGCGGGAGCTATGAGCAGTTCTTC. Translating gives CASSPGTSGSYEQFF.

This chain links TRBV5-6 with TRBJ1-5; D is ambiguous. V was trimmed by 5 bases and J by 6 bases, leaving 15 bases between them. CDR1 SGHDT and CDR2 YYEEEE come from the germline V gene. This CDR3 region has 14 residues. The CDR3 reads CASSLGSKGQPQHF. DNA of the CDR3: TGTGCCAGCAGTCTGGGGTCCAAGGGTCAGCCCCAGCATTTT.

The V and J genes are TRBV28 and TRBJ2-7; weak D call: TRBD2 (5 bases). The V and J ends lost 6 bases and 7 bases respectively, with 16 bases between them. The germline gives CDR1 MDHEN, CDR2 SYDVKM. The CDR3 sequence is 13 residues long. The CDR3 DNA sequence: TGTGCCAGCAGGACCGGGTCCCGAGGGGAGCAGTACTTC. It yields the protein CASRTGSRGEQYF.

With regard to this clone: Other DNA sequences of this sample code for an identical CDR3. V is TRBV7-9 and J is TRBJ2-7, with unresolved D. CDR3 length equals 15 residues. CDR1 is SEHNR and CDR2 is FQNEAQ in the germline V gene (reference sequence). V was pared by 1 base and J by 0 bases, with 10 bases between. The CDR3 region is CASSLEGGSSYEQYF. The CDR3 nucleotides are TGTGCCAGCAGCTTAGAAGGCGGCAGCTCCTACGAGCAGTACTTC. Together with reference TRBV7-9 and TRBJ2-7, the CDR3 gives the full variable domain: DTGVSQNPRHKITKRGQNVTFRCDPISEHNRLYWYRQTLGQGPEFLTYFQNEAQLEKSRLLSDRFSAERPKGSFSTLEIQRTEQGDSAMYLCASSLEGGSSYEQYFGPGTRLTVT.

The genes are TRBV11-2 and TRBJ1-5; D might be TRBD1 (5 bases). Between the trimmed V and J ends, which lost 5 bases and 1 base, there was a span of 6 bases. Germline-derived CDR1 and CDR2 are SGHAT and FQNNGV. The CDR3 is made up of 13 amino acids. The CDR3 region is CASSRGSNQPQHF. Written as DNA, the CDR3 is TGTGCCAGCAGCCGGGGCAGCAATCAGCCCCAGCATTTT. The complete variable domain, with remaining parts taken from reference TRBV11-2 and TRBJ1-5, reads EAGVAQSPRYKIIEKRQSVAFWCNPISGHATLYWYQQILGQGPKLLIQFQNNGVVDDSQLPKDRFSAERLKGVDSTLKIQPAKLEDSAVYLCASSRGSNQPQHFGDGTRLSIL.

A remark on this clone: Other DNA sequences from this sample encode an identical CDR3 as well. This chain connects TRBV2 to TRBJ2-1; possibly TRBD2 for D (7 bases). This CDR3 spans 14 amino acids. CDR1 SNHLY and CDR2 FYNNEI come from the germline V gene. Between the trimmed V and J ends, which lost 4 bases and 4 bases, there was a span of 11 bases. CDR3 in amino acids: CASSAGGPYNEQFF. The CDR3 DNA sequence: TGTGCCAGCAGTGCGGGGGGCCCGTACAATGAGCAGTTCTTC. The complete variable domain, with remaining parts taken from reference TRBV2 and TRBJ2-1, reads EPEVTQTPSHQVTQMGQEVILRCVPISNHLYFYWYRQILGQKVEFLVSFYNNEISEKSEIFDDQFSVERPDGSNFTLKIRSTKLEDSAMYFCASSAGGPYNEQFFGPGTRLTVL.

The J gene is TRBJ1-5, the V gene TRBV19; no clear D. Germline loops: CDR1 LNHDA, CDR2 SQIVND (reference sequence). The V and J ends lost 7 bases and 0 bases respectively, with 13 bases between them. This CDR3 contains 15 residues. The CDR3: CASMTGSYSNQPQHF. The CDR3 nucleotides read TGTGCCAGTATGACCGGCAGTTATAGCAATCAGCCCCAGCATTTT. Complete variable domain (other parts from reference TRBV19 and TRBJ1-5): DGGITQSPKYLFRKEGQNVTLSCEQNLNHDAMYWYRQDPGQGLRLIYYSQIVNDFQKGDIAEGYSVSREKKESFPLTVTSAQKNPTAFYLCASMTGSYSNQPQHFGDGTRLSIL.

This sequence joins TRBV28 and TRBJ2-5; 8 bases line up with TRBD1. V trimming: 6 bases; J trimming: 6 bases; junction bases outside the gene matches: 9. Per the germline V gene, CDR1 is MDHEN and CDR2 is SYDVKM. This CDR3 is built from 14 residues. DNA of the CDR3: TGTGCCAGCAGCCGAGGACAGGGAACGAAGACCCAGTACTTC. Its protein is CASSRGQGTKTQYF.

The CDR3 coding sequence is TGTGCCAGTAGTATGGGCCTACAGGTCCCCGGGTCTGGAAACACCATATATTTT. Its translation: CASSMGLQVPGSGNTIYF. The rearrangement links TRBV19 to TRBJ1-3; maybe TRBD1 (5 bases). Germline CDR1 LNHDA, CDR2 SQIVND (reference sequence). The length of the CDR3 is 18 residues. V lost 3 bases to trimming and J lost 1 base, with 19 bases between them.

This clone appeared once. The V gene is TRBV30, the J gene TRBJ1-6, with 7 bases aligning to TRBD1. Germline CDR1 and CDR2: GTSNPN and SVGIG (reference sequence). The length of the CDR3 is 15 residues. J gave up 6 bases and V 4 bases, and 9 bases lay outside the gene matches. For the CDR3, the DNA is TGTGCCTGGACCATAGGACAGGCGATTAATTCACCCCTCCACTTT. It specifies CAWTIGQAINSPLHF.

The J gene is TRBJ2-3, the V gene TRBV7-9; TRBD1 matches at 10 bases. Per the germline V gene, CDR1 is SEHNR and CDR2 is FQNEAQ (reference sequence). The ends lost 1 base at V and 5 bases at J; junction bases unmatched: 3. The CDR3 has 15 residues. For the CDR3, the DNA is TGTGCCAGCAGCTTAGGGGGACAGGGGAAAGATACGCAGTATTTT. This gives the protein CASSLGGQGKDTQYF. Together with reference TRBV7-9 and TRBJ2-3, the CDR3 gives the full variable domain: DTGVSQNPRHKITKRGQNVTFRCDPISEHNRLYWYRQTLGQGPEFLTYFQNEAQLEKSRLLSDRFSAERPKGSFSTLEIQRTEQGDSAMYLCASSLGGQGKDTQYFGPGTRLTVL.

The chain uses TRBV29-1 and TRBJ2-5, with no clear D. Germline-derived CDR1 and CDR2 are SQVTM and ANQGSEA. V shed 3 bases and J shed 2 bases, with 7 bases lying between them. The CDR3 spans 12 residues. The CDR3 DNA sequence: TGCAGCGTTGATGTCAGGCAAGAGACCCAGTACTTC. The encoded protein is CSVDVRQETQYF.

DNA of the CDR3: TGTGCCAGCAGTGGCACAGGGGAGTATGGCTACACCTTC. It codes for CASSGTGEYGYTF. The J gene is TRBJ1-2, the V gene TRBV6-6; the match to TRBD1 covers 7 bases. With V trimmed by 5 bases and J by 5 bases, 5 bases remained unmatched. The CDR3 is 13 residues long. Germline CDR1 MNHNY, CDR2 SVGAGI (reference sequence).

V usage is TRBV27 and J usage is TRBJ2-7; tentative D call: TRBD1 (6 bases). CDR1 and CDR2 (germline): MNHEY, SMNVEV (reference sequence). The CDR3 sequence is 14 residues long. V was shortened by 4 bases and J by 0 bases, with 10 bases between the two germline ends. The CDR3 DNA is TGTGCCAGCAGTTGGAAGGACAGCTCCTACGAGCAGTACTTC. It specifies CASSWKDSSYEQYF.

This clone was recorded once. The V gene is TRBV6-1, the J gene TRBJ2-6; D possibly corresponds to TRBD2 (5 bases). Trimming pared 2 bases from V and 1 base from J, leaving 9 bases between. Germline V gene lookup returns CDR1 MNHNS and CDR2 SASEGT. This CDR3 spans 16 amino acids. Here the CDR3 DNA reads TGTGCCAGCAGTGAATCTCCGGGGTCTGGGGCCAACGTCCTGACTTTC. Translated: CASSESPGSGANVLTF.

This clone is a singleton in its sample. The CDR3 is CASSKTGGSGGNTIYF. DNA for the CDR3: TGTGCCAGCAGCAAAACAGGGGGCTCTGGAGGAAACACCATATATTTT. This sequence joins TRBV6-6 and TRBJ1-3; TRBD1 agrees at 9 bases. V lost 6 bases to trimming and J lost 4 bases; unmatched junction nucleotides: 10. Germline V gene data show CDR1 as MNHNY and CDR2 as SVGAGI (reference sequence). This CDR3 has 16 amino acids.

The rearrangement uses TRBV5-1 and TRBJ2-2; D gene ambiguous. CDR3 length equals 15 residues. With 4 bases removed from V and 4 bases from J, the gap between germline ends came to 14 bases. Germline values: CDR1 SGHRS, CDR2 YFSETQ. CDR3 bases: TGCGCCAGCAGCCCCAGTGGGTCGGGCACCGGGGAGCTGTTTTTT. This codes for CASSPSGSGTGELFF.

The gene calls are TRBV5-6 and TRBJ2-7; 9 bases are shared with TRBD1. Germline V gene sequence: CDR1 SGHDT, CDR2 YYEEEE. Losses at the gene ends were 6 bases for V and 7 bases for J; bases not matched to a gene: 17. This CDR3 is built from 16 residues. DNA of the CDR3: TGTGCCAGCACCATCCTAGGCGGGACAGGGTTAGGAGAGCAGTACTTC. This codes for CASTILGGTGLGEQYF.

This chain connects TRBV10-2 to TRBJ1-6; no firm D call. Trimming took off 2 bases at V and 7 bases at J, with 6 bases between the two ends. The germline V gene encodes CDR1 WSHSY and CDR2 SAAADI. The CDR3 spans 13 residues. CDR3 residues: CASSEGPNSPLHF. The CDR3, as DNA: TGCGCCAGCAGTGAGGGACCAAATTCACCCCTCCACTTT.

The CDR3 nucleotides are TGTGCCAGCAGCTTGTGGGAGGGGTACGAGCAGTACTTC. Encoded protein: CASSLWEGYEQYF. The V and J genes are TRBV7-2 and TRBJ2-7; 7 bases map to TRBD2. CDR3 length: 13 residues. Losses at the gene ends were 3 bases for V and 4 bases for J; bases not matched to a gene: 3. Germline CDR1 and CDR2: SGHTA and FQGNSA.

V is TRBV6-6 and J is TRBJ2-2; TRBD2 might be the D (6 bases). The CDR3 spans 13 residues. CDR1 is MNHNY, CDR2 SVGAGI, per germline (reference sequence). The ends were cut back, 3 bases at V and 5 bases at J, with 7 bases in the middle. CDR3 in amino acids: CASSYRGTGELFF. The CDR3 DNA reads TGTGCCAGCAGTTATCGGGGGACCGGGGAGCTGTTTTTT.

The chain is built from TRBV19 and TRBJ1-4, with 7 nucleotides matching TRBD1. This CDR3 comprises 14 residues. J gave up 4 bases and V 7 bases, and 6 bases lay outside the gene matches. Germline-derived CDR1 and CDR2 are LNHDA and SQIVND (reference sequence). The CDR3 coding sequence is TGTGCCAGTACCATGGGACAGTATAATGAAAAACTGTTTTTT. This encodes CASTMGQYNEKLFF.